The rows below give T cell receptor beta chains drawn from one sample of a study of blood T cell repertoires in COVID-19. Assay: immunoSEQ multiplex PCR; the TCRdb copy retains only in-frame clones and omits some. The sample contains 240,000 or so clones, more than 75% of which appear only once. What was sequenced was peripheral blood. Every receptor here comes from a woman in her seventies with active or convalescent COVID-19. The CDR3 runs from the conserved cysteine through the conserved F or W. The order of the fields is V gene, D gene, J gene, clone size, CDR3 DNA, CDR3 protein. D genes are given only for firm matches. Expanded clones get a size class; other rows say once, few or many, or leave the size out.

V gene: TRBV19; D gene: TRBD1; J gene: TRBJ1-1; clone size: -; CDR3 DNA: TGTGCCAGTAGGGGGACAGCCAACGAAGCTTTCTTT; CDR3 protein: CASRGTANEAFF
V gene: TRBV24-1; D gene: -; J gene: TRBJ1-2; clone size: -; CDR3 DNA: TGTGCCACGTCAGGGACTTGGGCTGGTGGCTACACCTTC; CDR3 protein: CATSGTWAGGYTF
V gene: TRBV9; D gene: -; J gene: TRBJ1-6; clone size: -; CDR3 DNA: TGTGCCAGCAGCGTTTCAACATATAATTCACCCCTCCACTTT; CDR3 protein: CASSVSTYNSPLHF
V gene: TRBV7-8; D gene: TRBD2; J gene: TRBJ2-3; clone size: -; CDR3 DNA: TGTGCCAGCAGCTTAGGGGCGGGGGGACGTCTAGGCACAGATACGCAGTATTTT; CDR3 protein: CASSLGAGGRLGTDTQYF
V gene: TRBV19; D gene: -; J gene: TRBJ2-1; clone size: -; CDR3 DNA: TGTGCCAGTAGTTTCTCCTTCAATGAGCAGTTCTTC; CDR3 protein: CASSFSFNEQFF
V gene: TRBV6-2/TRBV6-3; D gene: -; J gene: TRBJ1-2; clone size: -; CDR3 DNA: TGTGCCAGCAGCCGCTCTGACACGGACTATGGCTACACCTTC; CDR3 protein: CASSRSDTDYGYTF
V gene: TRBV6-5; D gene: -; J gene: TRBJ1-1; clone size: -; CDR3 DNA: TGTGCCAGCAGTTACCTCCTGACAGGAATGAACACTGAAGCTTTCTTT; CDR3 protein: CASSYLLTGMNTEAFF
V gene: TRBV10-3; D gene: -; J gene: TRBJ2-5; clone size: -; CDR3 DNA: TGTGCCACCCAGGATCGCCGGAAAGAGACCCAGTACTTC; CDR3 protein: CATQDRRKETQYF
V gene: TRBV5-1; D gene: -; J gene: TRBJ2-3; clone size: -; CDR3 DNA: TGCGCCAGCCCCGAGGAAACAGATACGCAGTATTTT; CDR3 protein: CASPEETDTQYF
V gene: TRBV18; D gene: TRBD1; J gene: TRBJ1-2; clone size: -; CDR3 DNA: TGTGCCAGCTCACCAATCCCCGGGACAGGGGGAGGCTACACCTTC; CDR3 protein: CASSPIPGTGGGYTF
V gene: TRBV5-1; D gene: -; J gene: TRBJ1-5; clone size: -; CDR3 DNA: TGCGCCAGCAGCCCTAATGGACAGTTTAATCAGCCCCAGCATTTT; CDR3 protein: CASSPNGQFNQPQHF
V gene: TRBV18; D gene: TRBD1; J gene: TRBJ1-6; clone size: -; CDR3 DNA: TGTGCCAGCTCACCCGACAGGGGGGATTCACCCCTCCACTTT; CDR3 protein: CASSPDRGDSPLHF
V gene: TRBV5-1; D gene: TRBD2; J gene: TRBJ2-2; clone size: -; CDR3 DNA: TGCGCCAGCAGCTTGGCTAGCGGGGACACCGGGGAGCTGTTTTTT; CDR3 protein: CASSLASGDTGELFF
V gene: TRBV29-1; D gene: -; J gene: TRBJ2-3; clone size: -; CDR3 DNA: TGCAGCGTTGACACAGGAACATCCACAGATACGCAGTATTTT; CDR3 protein: CSVDTGTSTDTQYF
V gene: TRBV4-2; D gene: -; J gene: TRBJ1-6; clone size: -; CDR3 DNA: TGTGCCAGCAGCCCAGTTAGCAAGGACAGTCATTCACCCCTCCACTTT; CDR3 protein: CASSPVSKDSHSPLHF
V gene: TRBV18; D gene: -; J gene: TRBJ1-5; clone size: -; CDR3 DNA: TGTGCCAGCTCACCAGGCAGGCTCAATCAGCCCCAGCATTTT; CDR3 protein: CASSPGRLNQPQHF
V gene: TRBV5-4; D gene: -; J gene: TRBJ1-5; clone size: -; CDR3 DNA: TGTGCCAGCAGCATCGGGGGGACTAGCAATCAGCCCCAGCATTTT; CDR3 protein: CASSIGGTSNQPQHF
V gene: TRBV6-1; D gene: TRBD1; J gene: TRBJ1-1; clone size: -; CDR3 DNA: TGTGCCAGCTCTCAGGGGGGCAGGAACACTGAAGCTTTCTTT; CDR3 protein: CASSQGGRNTEAFF
V gene: TRBV5-6; D gene: -; J gene: TRBJ1-1; clone size: -; CDR3 DNA: TGTGCCAGCAGCTTGGAGACAGGAAGAACTGAAGCTTTCTTT; CDR3 protein: CASSLETGRTEAFF
V gene: TRBV5-1; D gene: TRBD1; J gene: TRBJ1-3; clone size: once; CDR3 DNA: TGCGCCAGCAGCTCTAACAGGGGAGACACCATATATTTT; CDR3 protein: CASSSNRGDTIYF
V gene: TRBV7-2; D gene: -; J gene: TRBJ1-5; clone size: -; CDR3 DNA: TGTGCCAGCAGCCCACAGGGATTTAGCAATCAGCCCCAGCATTTT; CDR3 protein: CASSPQGFSNQPQHF
V gene: TRBV6-5; D gene: -; J gene: TRBJ1-1; clone size: -; CDR3 DNA: TGTGCCAGCAGTACCGTGGGAGGGAAAGAAGCTTTCTTT; CDR3 protein: CASSTVGGKEAFF
V gene: TRBV15; D gene: -; J gene: TRBJ2-4; clone size: -; CDR3 DNA: TGTGCCACCAGCAGAGATCAGTTGGCCGTCAAAAACATTCAGTACTTC; CDR3 protein: CATSRDQLAVKNIQYF
V gene: TRBV2; D gene: -; J gene: TRBJ2-1; clone size: -; CDR3 DNA: TGTGCCAGCAACGAATGGGTCGGACTGGATGAGCAGTTCTTC; CDR3 protein: CASNEWVGLDEQFF
V gene: TRBV5-8; D gene: -; J gene: TRBJ1-3; clone size: -; CDR3 DNA: TGTGCCAGCAGGTGGACTCCACTAGTCACCATATATTTT; CDR3 protein: CASRWTPLVTIYF
V gene: TRBV4-2; D gene: -; J gene: TRBJ1-4; clone size: -; CDR3 DNA: TGTGCCAGCAGCCAAGATCTTTACGAGGGAGGCCAAGTTGAAAAACTGTTTTTT; CDR3 protein: CASSQDLYEGGQVEKLFF
V gene: TRBV29-1; D gene: TRBD1; J gene: TRBJ1-4; clone size: -; CDR3 DNA: TGCAGCGCCCACAGGGGAGATAATGAAAAACTGTTTTTT; CDR3 protein: CSAHRGDNEKLFF
V gene: TRBV18; D gene: -; J gene: TRBJ2-5; clone size: -; CDR3 DNA: TGTGCCAGCTCCCTGGTCGGGGAGACCCAGTACTTC; CDR3 protein: CASSLVGETQYF
V gene: TRBV4-1; D gene: TRBD1; J gene: TRBJ1-5; clone size: -; CDR3 DNA: TGCGCCAGCAGCCAGGGACAGGGAGGCAATCAGCCCCAGCATTTT; CDR3 protein: CASSQGQGGNQPQHF
V gene: TRBV5-1; D gene: -; J gene: TRBJ2-5; clone size: -; CDR3 DNA: TGCGCCAGCAGCTTCACGGGGCAAGAGACCCAGTACTTC; CDR3 protein: CASSFTGQETQYF
V gene: TRBV11-3; D gene: TRBD1; J gene: TRBJ2-2; clone size: once; CDR3 DNA: TGTGCCAGCAGCCAGACAGGGGGTGCCACCGGGGAGCTGTTTTTT; CDR3 protein: CASSQTGGATGELFF
V gene: TRBV10-2; D gene: -; J gene: TRBJ1-5; clone size: -; CDR3 DNA: TGCGCCAGCAGGACAAGTCCTGCCCAGCCCCAGCATTTT; CDR3 protein: CASRTSPAQPQHF
V gene: TRBV19; D gene: -; J gene: TRBJ1-2; clone size: -; CDR3 DNA: TGTGCCAGTAGTATAGATCCTGGAAGGGGTGGCTACACCTTC; CDR3 protein: CASSIDPGRGGYTF
V gene: TRBV9; D gene: TRBD1; J gene: TRBJ1-4; clone size: -; CDR3 DNA: TGTGCCAGCGGGCAACAGGGGGACGGTGAAAAACTGTTTTTT; CDR3 protein: CASGQQGDGEKLFF
V gene: TRBV7-8; D gene: TRBD2; J gene: TRBJ2-5; clone size: -; CDR3 DNA: TGTGCCAGCAGGACAGGAGGGCTAGCGGGGAGGCAAGAGACCCAGTACTTC; CDR3 protein: CASRTGGLAGRQETQYF
V gene: TRBV2; D gene: TRBD1; J gene: TRBJ2-3; clone size: -; CDR3 DNA: TGTGCCAGCACGGACAGGGAAAAGGGTACGCAGTATTTT; CDR3 protein: CASTDREKGTQYF
V gene: TRBV2; D gene: -; J gene: TRBJ1-5; clone size: -; CDR3 DNA: TGTGCCAGCAGCCTCGGACGGGGTCATCAGCCCCAGCATTTT; CDR3 protein: CASSLGRGHQPQHF
V gene: TRBV10-1; D gene: -; J gene: TRBJ1-1; clone size: -; CDR3 DNA: TGCGCCAGCGCGTCGGGATGGAACACTGAAGCTTTCTTT; CDR3 protein: CASASGWNTEAFF
V gene: TRBV19; D gene: -; J gene: TRBJ1-3; clone size: -; CDR3 DNA: TGTGCCAGTAGTAGTCTTCAGATCCACTCTGGAAACACCATATATTTT; CDR3 protein: CASSSLQIHSGNTIYF
V gene: TRBV6-5; D gene: -; J gene: TRBJ2-5; clone size: -; CDR3 DNA: TGTGCCAGCAGACCGGGTCTCACATGGTCCCAGTACTTC; CDR3 protein: CASRPGLTWSQYF
V gene: TRBV7-2; D gene: -; J gene: TRBJ1-2; clone size: many; CDR3 DNA: TGTGCCAGCAGCCGAGGGGGGGGATTGGACACCTTC; CDR3 protein: CASSRGGGLDTF
V gene: TRBV19; D gene: -; J gene: TRBJ2-7; clone size: -; CDR3 DNA: TGTGCCAGTAGACGTCAAGGGCAGGGGTACTACGAGCAGTACTTC; CDR3 protein: CASRRQGQGYYEQYF
V gene: TRBV27; D gene: TRBD1; J gene: TRBJ1-2; clone size: -; CDR3 DNA: TGTGCCAGTCGATACGACAGGGGAGCTAACTATGGCTACACCTTC; CDR3 protein: CASRYDRGANYGYTF
V gene: TRBV9; D gene: -; J gene: TRBJ1-3; clone size: few; CDR3 DNA: TGTGCCAGCAGCGCGGGCGGCAGGGGTGCTGGAAACACCATATATTTT; CDR3 protein: CASSAGGRGAGNTIYF
V gene: TRBV7-6; D gene: -; J gene: TRBJ1-5; clone size: -; CDR3 DNA: TGTGCCAGCAGCTCAACAGGGACCAATCAGCCCCAGCATTTT; CDR3 protein: CASSSTGTNQPQHF
V gene: TRBV19; D gene: -; J gene: TRBJ2-2; clone size: -; CDR3 DNA: TGTGCCAGTAGTATCCTCGGACAAGCACCCGGGGAGCTGTTTTTT; CDR3 protein: CASSILGQAPGELFF
V gene: TRBV6-1; D gene: -; J gene: TRBJ1-2; clone size: -; CDR3 DNA: TGTGCCAGCAGTGAAGGAACAGGGTTCGGTGGCTACACCTTC; CDR3 protein: CASSEGTGFGGYTF
V gene: TRBV19; D gene: TRBD1; J gene: TRBJ2-3; clone size: -; CDR3 DNA: TGTGCCAGTAGTATAAAGGGGACAGGGGTTTTCACAGATACGCAGTATTTT; CDR3 protein: CASSIKGTGVFTDTQYF
V gene: TRBV18; D gene: -; J gene: TRBJ1-5; clone size: once; CDR3 DNA: TGTGCCAGCTCACTGGACCTTCAGGGGCCCCAGCATTTT; CDR3 protein: CASSLDLQGPQHF
V gene: TRBV3-1/TRBV3-2; D gene: TRBD2; J gene: TRBJ2-1; clone size: -; CDR3 DNA: TGTGCCAGCAGCCGAATGACTAGCGGGGGCCCAGGGGAGCAGTTCTTC; CDR3 protein: CASSRMTSGGPGEQFF
V gene: TRBV11-2; D gene: -; J gene: TRBJ1-1; clone size: -; CDR3 DNA: TGTGCCAGCAGCTATGACAGTGAAGCTTTCTTT; CDR3 protein: CASSYDSEAFF
V gene: TRBV7-9; D gene: TRBD1; J gene: TRBJ2-1; clone size: -; CDR3 DNA: TGTGCCAGCAGCCCGTTGGGACAGATCTACAATGAGCAGTTCTTC; CDR3 protein: CASSPLGQIYNEQFF
V gene: TRBV19; D gene: TRBD1; J gene: TRBJ1-6; clone size: -; CDR3 DNA: TGTGCCAGTAGTATACAGGGGGCTGGGAATTCACCCCTCCACTTT; CDR3 protein: CASSIQGAGNSPLHF
V gene: TRBV2; D gene: -; J gene: TRBJ2-1; clone size: -; CDR3 DNA: TGTGCCAGCAGGGCGGACCGGTCGGGATACAATGAGCAGTTCTTC; CDR3 protein: CASRADRSGYNEQFF
V gene: TRBV7-3; D gene: TRBD1; J gene: TRBJ1-1; clone size: -; CDR3 DNA: TGTGCCAGCAGTAGGGACAGGGGGCTTACTGAAGCTTTCTTT; CDR3 protein: CASSRDRGLTEAFF
V gene: TRBV28; D gene: -; J gene: TRBJ2-7; clone size: -; CDR3 DNA: TGTGCCAGCAGTTCCCCCCCAGGGTCCTACGAGCAGTACTTC; CDR3 protein: CASSSPPGSYEQYF